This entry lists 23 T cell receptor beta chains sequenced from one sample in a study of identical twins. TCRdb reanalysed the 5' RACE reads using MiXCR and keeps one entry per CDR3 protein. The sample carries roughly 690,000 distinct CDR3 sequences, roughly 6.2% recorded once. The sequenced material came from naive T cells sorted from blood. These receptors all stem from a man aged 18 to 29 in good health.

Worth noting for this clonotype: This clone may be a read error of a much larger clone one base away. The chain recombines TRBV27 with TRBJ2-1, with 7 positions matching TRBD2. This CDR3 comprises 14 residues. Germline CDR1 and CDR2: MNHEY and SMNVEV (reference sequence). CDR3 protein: CANSPQRTSNEQFF. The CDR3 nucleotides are TGTGCCAACAGTCCGCAACGGACTAGTAATGAGCAGTTCTTC.

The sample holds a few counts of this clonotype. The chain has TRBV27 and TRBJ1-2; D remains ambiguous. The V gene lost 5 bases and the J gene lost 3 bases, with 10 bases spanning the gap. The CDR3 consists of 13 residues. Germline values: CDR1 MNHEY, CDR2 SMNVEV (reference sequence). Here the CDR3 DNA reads TGTGCCAGCAGTCAGGCCGGGTACTATGGCTACACCTTC. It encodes CASSQAGYYGYTF.

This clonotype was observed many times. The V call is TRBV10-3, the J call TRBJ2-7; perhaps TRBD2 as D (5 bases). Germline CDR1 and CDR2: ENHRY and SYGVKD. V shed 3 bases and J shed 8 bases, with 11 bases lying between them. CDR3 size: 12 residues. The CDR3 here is CAISDPYGKQYV. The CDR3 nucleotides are TGTGCCATCAGTGACCCCTACGGGAAGCAGTACGTC.

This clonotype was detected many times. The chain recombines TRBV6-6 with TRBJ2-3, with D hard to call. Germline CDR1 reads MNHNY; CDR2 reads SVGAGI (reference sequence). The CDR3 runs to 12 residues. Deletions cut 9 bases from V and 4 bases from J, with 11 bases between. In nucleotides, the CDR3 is TGTGCCAGTATGGGTGTCGCAGATACGCAGTATTTT. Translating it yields CASMGVADTQYF.

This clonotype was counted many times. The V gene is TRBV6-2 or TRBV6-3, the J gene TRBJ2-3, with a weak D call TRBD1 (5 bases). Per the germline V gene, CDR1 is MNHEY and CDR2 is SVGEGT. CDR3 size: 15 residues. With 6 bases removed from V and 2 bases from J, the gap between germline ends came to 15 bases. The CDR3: CASSKDTLYTDTQYF. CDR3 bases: TGTGCCAGCAGCAAGGACACATTGTACACAGATACGCAGTATTTT.

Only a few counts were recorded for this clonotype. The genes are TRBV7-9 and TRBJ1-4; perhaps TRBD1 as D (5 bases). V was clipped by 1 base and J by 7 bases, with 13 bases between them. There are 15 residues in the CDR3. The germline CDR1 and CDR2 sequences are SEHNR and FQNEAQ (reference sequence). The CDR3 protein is CASSLDSGISEKLFF. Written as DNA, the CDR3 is TGTGCCAGCAGCTTAGATTCAGGGATCTCTGAAAAACTGTTTTTT. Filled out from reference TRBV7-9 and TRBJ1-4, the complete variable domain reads DTGVSQNPRHKITKRGQNVTFRCDPISEHNRLYWYRQTLGQGPEFLTYFQNEAQLEKSRLLSDRFSAERPKGSFSTLEIQRTEQGDSAMYLCASSLDSGISEKLFFGSGTQLSVL.

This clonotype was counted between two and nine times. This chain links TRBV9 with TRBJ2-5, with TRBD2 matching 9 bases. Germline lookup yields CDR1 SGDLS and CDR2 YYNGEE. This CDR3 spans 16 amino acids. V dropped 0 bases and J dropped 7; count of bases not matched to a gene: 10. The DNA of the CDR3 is TGTGCCAGCAGCGTAGACGGTTTGGGACTAGCAGGGACCCAGTACTTC. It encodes CASSVDGLGLAGTQYF.

In nucleotides, the CDR3 is TGTGCCAGCAGCTGGACGGATTCGCCGAGGACCGGGGAGCTGTTTTTT. Its protein product is CASSWTDSPRTGELFF. This sequence joins TRBV9 and TRBJ2-2, with no clear D. Trimming shortened V by 4 bases and J by 5 bases, and 18 bases separated the two germline ends. The germline CDR1 and CDR2 sequences are SGDLS and YYNGEE. This CDR3 region has 16 residues. The variable domain in full, with the rest retrieved from reference TRBV9 and TRBJ2-2, is DSGVTQTPKHLITATGQRVTLRCSPRSGDLSVYWYQQSLDQGLQFLIQYYNGEERAKGNILERFSAQQFPDLHSELNLSSLELGDSALYFCASSWTDSPRTGELFFGEGSRLTVL.

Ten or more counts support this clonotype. CDR3 nucleotides: TGTGCCAGCTCTGGCCGGACTCCTAACTATGGCTACACCTTC. Its translation is CASSGRTPNYGYTF. The gene calls are TRBV7-9 and TRBJ1-2; D gene unclear. The V and J ends lost 8 bases and 0 bases respectively, with 13 bases between them. The length of the CDR3 is 14 residues. CDR1 and CDR2 (germline): SEHNR, FQNEAQ (reference sequence).

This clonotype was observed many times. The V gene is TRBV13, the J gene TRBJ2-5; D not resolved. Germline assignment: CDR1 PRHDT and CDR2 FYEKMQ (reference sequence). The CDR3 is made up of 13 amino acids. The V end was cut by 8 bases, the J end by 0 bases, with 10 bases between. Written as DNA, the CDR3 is TGTGCCAGCGGAAACCGGGACCAAGAGACCCAGTACTTC. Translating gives CASGNRDQETQYF. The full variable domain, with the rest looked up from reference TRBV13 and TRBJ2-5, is AAGVIQSPRHLIKEKRETATLKCYPIPRHDTVYWYQQGPGQDPQFLISFYEKMQSDKGSIPDRFSAQQFSDYHSELNMSSLELGDSALYFCASGNRDQETQYFGPGTRLLVL.

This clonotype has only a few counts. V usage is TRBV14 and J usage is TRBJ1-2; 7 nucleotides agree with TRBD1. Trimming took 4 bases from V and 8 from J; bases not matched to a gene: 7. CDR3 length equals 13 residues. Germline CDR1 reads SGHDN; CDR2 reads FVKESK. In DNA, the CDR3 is TGTGCCAGCAGCCCGACGACAGGGCCCGGCTACACCTTC. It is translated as CASSPTTGPGYTF.

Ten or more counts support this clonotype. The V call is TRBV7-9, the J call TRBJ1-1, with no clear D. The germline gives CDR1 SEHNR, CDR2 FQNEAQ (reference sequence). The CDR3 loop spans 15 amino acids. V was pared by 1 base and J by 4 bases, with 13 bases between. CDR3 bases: TGTGCCAGCAGCTTAGTGATGGGGAAGGGCACTGAAGCTTTCTTT. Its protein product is CASSLVMGKGTEAFF.

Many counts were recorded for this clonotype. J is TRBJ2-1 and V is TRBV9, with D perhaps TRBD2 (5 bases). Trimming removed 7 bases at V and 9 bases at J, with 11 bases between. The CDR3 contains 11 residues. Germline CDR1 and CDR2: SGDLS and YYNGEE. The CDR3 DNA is TGTGCCAGCGGGAGTGAAGGTGAGCAGTTCTTC. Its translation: CASGSEGEQFF.

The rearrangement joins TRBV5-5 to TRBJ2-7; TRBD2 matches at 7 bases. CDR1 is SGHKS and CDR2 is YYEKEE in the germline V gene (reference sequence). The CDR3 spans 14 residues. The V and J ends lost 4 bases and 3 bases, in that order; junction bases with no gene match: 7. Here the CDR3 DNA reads TGTGCCAGCAGCGCGACCGGGACTATCTACGAGCAGTACGTC. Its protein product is CASSATGTIYEQYV.

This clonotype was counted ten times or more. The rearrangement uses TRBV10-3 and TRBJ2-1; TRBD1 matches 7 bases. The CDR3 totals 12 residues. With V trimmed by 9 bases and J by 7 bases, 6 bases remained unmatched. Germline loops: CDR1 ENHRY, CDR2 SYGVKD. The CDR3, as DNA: TGTGCCATTCTGTCAGGGGGTAATGAGCAGTTCTTC. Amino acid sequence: CAILSGGNEQFF.

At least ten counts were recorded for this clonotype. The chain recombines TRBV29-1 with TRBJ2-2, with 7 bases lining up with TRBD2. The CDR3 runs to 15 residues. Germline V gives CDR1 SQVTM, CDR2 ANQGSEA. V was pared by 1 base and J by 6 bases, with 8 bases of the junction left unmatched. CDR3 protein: CSVEGAGVVSGELFF. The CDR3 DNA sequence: TGCAGCGTTGAAGGGGCGGGGGTAGTTTCCGGGGAGCTGTTTTTT.

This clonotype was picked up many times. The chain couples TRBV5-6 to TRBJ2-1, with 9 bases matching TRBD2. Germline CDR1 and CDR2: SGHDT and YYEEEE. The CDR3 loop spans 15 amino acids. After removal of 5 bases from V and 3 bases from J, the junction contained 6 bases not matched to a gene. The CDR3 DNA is TGTGCCAGCAGTGCAGGGACTAGCTACTACAATGAGCAGTTCTTC. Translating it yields CASSAGTSYYNEQFF.

The CDR3 region has the DNA TGTGCCAGCAGAGTGAGGGCCTCGAGCGGAATCGATTCGAGGTGGACCCAGTACTTC. This codes for CASRVRASSGIDSRWTQYF. The chain couples TRBV4-2 to TRBJ2-5, with a weak D call TRBD2 (5 bases). Germline CDR1 and CDR2: LGHNA and YNFKEQ. V gave up 6 bases and J gave up 7 bases, with 33 bases separating them. This CDR3 region has 19 residues.

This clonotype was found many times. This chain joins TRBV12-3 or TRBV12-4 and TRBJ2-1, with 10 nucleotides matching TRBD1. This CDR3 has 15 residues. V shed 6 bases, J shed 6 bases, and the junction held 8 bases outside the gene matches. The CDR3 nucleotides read TGTGCCAGCAGCTCGCCGGGACAGGGGACCAATGAGCAGTTCTTC. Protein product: CASSSPGQGTNEQFF.

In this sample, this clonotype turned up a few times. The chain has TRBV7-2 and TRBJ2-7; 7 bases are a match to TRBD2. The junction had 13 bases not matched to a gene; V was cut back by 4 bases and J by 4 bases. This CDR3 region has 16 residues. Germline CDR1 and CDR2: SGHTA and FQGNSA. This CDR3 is CASSSQPGLAEYEQYF. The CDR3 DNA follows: TGTGCCAGCAGCTCCCAACCGGGTCTAGCGGAATACGAGCAGTACTTC.

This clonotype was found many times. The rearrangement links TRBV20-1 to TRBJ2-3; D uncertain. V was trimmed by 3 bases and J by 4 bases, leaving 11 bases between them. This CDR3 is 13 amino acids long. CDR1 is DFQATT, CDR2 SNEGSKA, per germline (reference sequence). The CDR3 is CSASRGPADTQYF. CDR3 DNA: TGCAGTGCTAGTCGCGGTCCTGCAGATACGCAGTATTTT.

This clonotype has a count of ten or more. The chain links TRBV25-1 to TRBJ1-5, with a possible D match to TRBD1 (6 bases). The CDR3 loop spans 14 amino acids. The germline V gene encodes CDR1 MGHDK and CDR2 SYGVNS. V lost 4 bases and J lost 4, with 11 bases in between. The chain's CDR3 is CASSVTGLNQPQHF. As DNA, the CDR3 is TGTGCCAGCAGTGTCACAGGGCTTAATCAGCCCCAGCATTTT.

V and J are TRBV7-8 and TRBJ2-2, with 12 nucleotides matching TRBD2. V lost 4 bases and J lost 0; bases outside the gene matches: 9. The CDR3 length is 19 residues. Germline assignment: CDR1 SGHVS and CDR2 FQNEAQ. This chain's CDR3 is CASSWKGLAGMTNTGELFF. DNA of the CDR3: TGTGCCAGCAGCTGGAAAGGACTAGCGGGGATGACGAACACCGGGGAGCTGTTTTTT.